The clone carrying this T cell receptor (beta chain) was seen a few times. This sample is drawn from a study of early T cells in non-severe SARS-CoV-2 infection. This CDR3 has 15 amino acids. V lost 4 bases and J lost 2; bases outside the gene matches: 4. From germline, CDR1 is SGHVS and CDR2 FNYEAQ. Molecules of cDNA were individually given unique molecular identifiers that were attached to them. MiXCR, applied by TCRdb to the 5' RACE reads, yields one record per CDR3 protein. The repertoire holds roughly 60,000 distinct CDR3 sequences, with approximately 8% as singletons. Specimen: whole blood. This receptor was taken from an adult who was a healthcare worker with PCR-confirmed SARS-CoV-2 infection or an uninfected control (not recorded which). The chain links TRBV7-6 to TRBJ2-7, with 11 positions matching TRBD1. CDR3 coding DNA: TGTGCCAGCAGCTCACCGGGACAGGGGGCCTACGAGCAGTACTTC. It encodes CASSSPGQGAYEQYF.